The TCR beta chain described here comes from a study of Graves' ophthalmopathy and Graves' hyperthyroidism. Using RNA transcripts, the TCR beta CDR3 regions were amplified. Second-round multiplex PCR came after a first-round RT-PCR that employed HTBI primers. TCRdb passed the multiplex PCR reads through MiXCR, listing each CDR3 protein once. Of some 750,000 distinct CDR3 sequences listed, approximately 40% were seen once; the top ten hold 40% to 45%. Concerning this clonotype itself: A much more abundant neighbour one base away suggests this may be a read error.

This CDR3 region has 15 residues. J was trimmed by 2 bases and V by 5 bases; bases with no gene match: 8. Germline-derived CDR1 and CDR2 are SGHTA and FQGNSA. Excluded: other autoimmune disease, uncontrolled infection, pregnancy or lactation. The TCR sequence derives from an adult man with Graves' ophthalmopathy. V usage is TRBV7-2 and J usage is TRBJ1-1, with 7 bases that match TRBD1. Sequenced: peripheral blood. CDR3 sequence reads: CASSDRDSLNTEAFF. In DNA, the CDR3 is TGTGCCAGCAGCGATAGGGACAGCCTAAACACTGAAGCTTTCTTT. The whole variable domain, filled in from reference TRBV7-2 and TRBJ1-1, reads GAGVSQSPSNKVTEKGKDVELRCDPISGHTALYWYRQSLGQGLEFLIYFQGNSAPDKSGLPSDRFSAERTGGSVSTLTIQRTQQEDSAVYLCASSDRDSLNTEAFFGQGTRLTVV.